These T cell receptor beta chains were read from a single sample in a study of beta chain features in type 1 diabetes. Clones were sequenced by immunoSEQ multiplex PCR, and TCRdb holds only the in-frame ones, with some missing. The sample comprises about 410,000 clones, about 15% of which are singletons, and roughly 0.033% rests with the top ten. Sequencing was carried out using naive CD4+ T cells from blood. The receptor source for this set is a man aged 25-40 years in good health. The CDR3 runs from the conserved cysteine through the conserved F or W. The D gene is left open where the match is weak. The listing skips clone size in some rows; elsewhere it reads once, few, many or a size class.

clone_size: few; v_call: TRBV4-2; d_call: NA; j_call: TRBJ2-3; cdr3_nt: TGTGCCAGCAGCCCGAGGACAGTGGCGGGGACAGATACGCAGTATTTT; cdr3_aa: CASSPRTVAGTDTQYF
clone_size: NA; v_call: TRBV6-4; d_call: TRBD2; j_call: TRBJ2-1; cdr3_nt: TGTGCCAGCAGCACGCTAGCGGGGGCCTACAATGAGCAGTTCTTC; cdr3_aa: CASSTLAGAYNEQFF
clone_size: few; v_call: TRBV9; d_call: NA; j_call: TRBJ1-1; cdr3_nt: TGTGCCAGCAGCGTAGGGGTCGTGGCAAACACTGAAGCTTTCTTT; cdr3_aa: CASSVGVVANTEAFF
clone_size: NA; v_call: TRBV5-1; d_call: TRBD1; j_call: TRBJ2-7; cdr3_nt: TGCGCCAGCAGCGGACAGACAGGGGGCACCTACGAGCAGTACTTC; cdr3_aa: CASSGQTGGTYEQYF
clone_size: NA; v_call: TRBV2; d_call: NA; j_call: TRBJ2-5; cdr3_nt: TGTGCCAGCTCCTTCGGGGGGCGACAAGAGACCCAGTACTTC; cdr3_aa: CASSFGGRQETQYF
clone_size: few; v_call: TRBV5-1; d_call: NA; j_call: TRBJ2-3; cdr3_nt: TGCGCCAGCAGCTTAGTTTCCGATACGCAGTATTTT; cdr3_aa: CASSLVSDTQYF
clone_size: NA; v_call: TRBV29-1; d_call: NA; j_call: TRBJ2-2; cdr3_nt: TGCAGCGTTGCGGTCTTTCGGGCCGGGGAGCTGTTTTTT; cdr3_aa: CSVAVFRAGELFF
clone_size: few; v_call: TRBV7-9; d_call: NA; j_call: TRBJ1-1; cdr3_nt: TGTGCCAGCAGCACCTTGGGGACTGAAGCTTTCTTT; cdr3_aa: CASSTLGTEAFF
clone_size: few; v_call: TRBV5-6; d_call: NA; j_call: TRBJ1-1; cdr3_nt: TGTGCCAGCAGCATCAGGGTTGCAGTGGGTGAAGCTTTCTTT; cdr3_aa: CASSIRVAVGEAFF
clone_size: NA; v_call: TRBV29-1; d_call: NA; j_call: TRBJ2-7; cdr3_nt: TGCAGCGTTGCCCCCGATCACAGCAATCAGTACTTC; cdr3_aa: CSVAPDHSNQYF
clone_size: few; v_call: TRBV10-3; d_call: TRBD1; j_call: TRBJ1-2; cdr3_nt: TGTGCCATCAGTGAGCCGGGACAGGGGGCTCGCTACACCTTC; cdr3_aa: CAISEPGQGARYTF
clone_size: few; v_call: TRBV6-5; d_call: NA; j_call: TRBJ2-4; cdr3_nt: TGTGCCAGCAGTTCCGACCGCAGGCTAGCCAAAAACATTCAGTACTTC; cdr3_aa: CASSSDRRLAKNIQYF
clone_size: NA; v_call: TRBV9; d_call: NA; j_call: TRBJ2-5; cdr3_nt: TGTGCCAGCAGTCGGGACACCGAGACCCAGTACTTC; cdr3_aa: CASSRDTETQYF
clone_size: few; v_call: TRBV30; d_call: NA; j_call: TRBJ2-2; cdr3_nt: TGTGCCTGGCCTACGGGCGGGGAGCTGTTTTTT; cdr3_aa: CAWPTGGELFF
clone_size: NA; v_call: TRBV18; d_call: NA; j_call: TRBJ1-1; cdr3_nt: TGTGCCAGCTCACCAAAGACCAACACTGAAGCTTTCTTT; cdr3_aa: CASSPKTNTEAFF
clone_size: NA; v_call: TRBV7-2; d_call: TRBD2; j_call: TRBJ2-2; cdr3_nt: TGTGCCAGCAGCCGAAGGACTAGCTTTCCCGGGGAGCTGTTTTTT; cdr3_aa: CASSRRTSFPGELFF
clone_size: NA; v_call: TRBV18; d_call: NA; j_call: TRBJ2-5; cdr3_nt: TGTGCCAGCTCACCAGAAGCCAGGACAGCCCAAGAGACCCAGTACTTC; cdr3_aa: CASSPEARTAQETQYF
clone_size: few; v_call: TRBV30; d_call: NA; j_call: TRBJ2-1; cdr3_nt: TGTGCCTGGAGTCGGCTTTCCTCCTACAATGAGCAGTTCTTC; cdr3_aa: CAWSRLSSYNEQFF
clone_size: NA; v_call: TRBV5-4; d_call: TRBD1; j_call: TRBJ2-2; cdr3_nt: TGTGCCAGCAGCCAAGGACAGGGGTGGACCGGGGAGCTGTTTTTT; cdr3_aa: CASSQGQGWTGELFF
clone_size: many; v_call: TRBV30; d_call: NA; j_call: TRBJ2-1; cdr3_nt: TGTGCCTGGAGTGGGGGTTATGAGCAGTTCTTC; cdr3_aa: CAWSGGYEQFF
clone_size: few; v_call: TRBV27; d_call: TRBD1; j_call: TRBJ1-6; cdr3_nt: TGTGCCAGCAGTTTGGGGACAGGGCGGAATTCACCCCTCCACTTT; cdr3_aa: CASSLGTGRNSPLHF
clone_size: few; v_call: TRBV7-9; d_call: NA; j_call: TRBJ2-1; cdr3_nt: TGTGCCAGCAGCTTCGGGTCTTTCAATGAGCAGTTCTTC; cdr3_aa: CASSFGSFNEQFF
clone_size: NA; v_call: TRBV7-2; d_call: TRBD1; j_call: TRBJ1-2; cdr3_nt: TGTGCCAGCAGCCGTGCCGGGACAGGCTATGGCTACACCTTC; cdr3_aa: CASSRAGTGYGYTF
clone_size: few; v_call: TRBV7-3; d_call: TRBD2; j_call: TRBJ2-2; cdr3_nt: TGTGCCAGCAGCTTTAGCGGGAGGAACACCGGGGAGCTGTTTTTT; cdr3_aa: CASSFSGRNTGELFF
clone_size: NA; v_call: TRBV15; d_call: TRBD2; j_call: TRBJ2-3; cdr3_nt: TGTGCCACCAGCAGAAGGACTAGCGGGAAAGATACGCAGTATTTT; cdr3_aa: CATSRRTSGKDTQYF
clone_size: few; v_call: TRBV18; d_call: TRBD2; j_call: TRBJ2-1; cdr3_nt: TGTGCCAGCTCACCACCGATCTTCGGGGGGAGCTCCTACAATGAGCAGTTCTTC; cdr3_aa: CASSPPIFGGSSYNEQFF
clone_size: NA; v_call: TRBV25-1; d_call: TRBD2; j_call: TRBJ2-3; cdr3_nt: TGTGCCAGCAGTGACACTAGCGGGGGGTCCACAGATACGCAGTATTTT; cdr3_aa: CASSDTSGGSTDTQYF
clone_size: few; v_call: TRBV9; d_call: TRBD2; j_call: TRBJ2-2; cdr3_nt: TGTGCCAGCAGCGGGGGTCTAGCGGGCGGGGAGCTGTTTTTT; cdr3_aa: CASSGGLAGGELFF
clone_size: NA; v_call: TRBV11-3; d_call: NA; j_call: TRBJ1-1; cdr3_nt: TGTGCCAGCAGCCCAGGGACGGGGAACACTGAAGCTTTCTTT; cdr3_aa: CASSPGTGNTEAFF
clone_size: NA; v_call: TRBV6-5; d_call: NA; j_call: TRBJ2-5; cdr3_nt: TGTGCCAGCAGCCTAAGGGAGACCCAGTACTTC; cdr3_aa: CASSLRETQYF
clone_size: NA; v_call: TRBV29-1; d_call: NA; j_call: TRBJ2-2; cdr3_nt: TGCAGCGTGATAGCCATCAACACCGGGGAGCTGTTTTTT; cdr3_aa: CSVIAINTGELFF
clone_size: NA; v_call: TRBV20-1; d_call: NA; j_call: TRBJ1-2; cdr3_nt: TGCAGTGCTAGAGGGTCCGAAGGCTACACCTTC; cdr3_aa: CSARGSEGYTF
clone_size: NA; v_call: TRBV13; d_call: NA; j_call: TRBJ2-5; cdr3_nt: TGTGCCAGCAGCCGGACCCCCCAAGAGACCCAGTACTTC; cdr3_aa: CASSRTPQETQYF
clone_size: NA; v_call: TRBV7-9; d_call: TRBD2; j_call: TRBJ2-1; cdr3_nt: TGTGCCAGCAGCTTAGTACTAGCGGGAGGGCCGGAGGAGCAGTTCTTC; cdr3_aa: CASSLVLAGGPEEQFF
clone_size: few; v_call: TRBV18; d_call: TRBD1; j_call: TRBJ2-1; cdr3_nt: TGTGCCAGCTCACCAGAGACAGGGGACAATGAGCAGTTCTTC; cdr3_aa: CASSPETGDNEQFF
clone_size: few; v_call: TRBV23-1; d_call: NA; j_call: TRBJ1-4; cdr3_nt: TGCGCCAGCAGTCTCCCCTGCAGGGGTTGCCGGGAAAAACTGTTTTTT; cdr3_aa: CASSLPCRGCREKLFF
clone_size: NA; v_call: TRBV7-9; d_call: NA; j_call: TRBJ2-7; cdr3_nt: TGTGCCAGCAGCTTAGAGGGACCGCCCTACGAGCAGTACTTC; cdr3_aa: CASSLEGPPYEQYF
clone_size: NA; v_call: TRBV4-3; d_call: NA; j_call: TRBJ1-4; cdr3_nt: TGCGCCAGCTCTCAGCGAGGGGGATCAACTAATGAAAAACTGTTTTTT; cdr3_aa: CASSQRGGSTNEKLFF